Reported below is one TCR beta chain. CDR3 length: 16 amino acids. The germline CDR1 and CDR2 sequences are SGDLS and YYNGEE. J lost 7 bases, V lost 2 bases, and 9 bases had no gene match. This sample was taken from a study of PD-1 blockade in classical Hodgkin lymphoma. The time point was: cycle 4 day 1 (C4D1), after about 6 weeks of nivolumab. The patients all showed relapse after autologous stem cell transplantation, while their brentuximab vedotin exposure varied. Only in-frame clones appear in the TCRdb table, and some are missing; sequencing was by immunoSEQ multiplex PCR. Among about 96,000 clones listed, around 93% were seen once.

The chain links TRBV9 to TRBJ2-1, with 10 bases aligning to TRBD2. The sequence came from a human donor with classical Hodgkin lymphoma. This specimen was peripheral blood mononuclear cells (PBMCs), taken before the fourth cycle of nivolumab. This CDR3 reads CASSVTPGLATNEQFF. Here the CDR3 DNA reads TGTGCCAGCAGCGTTACACCGGGACTAGCGACGAATGAGCAGTTCTTC.